This entry concerns a single TCR beta chain. What it recognizes is unknown. This sample is part of a study of cytomegalovirus exposure and HLA in healthy donors. Study at large: The same platform was used for the 100 to 150 validation repertoires and the 600 to 850 first-cohort repertoires, a later analysis reported. General observations from the study: Reportedly, cytomegalovirus status was diagnosed with high sensitivity and specificity.

Germline V lookup: CDR1 MNHNY, CDR2 SVGAGI (reference sequence). This CDR3 spans 14 amino acids. The V segment lost 6 bases and the J segment 5 bases; nucleotides outside the gene matches: 9. Clones were read by immunoSEQ multiplex PCR, and TCRdb kept only the in-frame ones, dropping some. This sample yields approximately 180,000 clones, of which more than 75% are seen a single time; about 1.5% belongs to the top ten. Sequencing was performed on PBMCs. J is TRBJ2-7 and V is TRBV6-6; 8 bases are shared with TRBD1. This TCR came from a woman in her twenties or thirties in good health and CMV-seronegative. This chain's CDR3 is CASSRDPTGDEQYF. The CDR3 DNA reads as TGTGCCAGCAGCCGGGATCCGACAGGGGACGAGCAGTACTTC.